This entry lists 4 T cell receptor beta chains sequenced from one sample in a study of molecular identifiers for immune sequencing clone quantification. Each CDR3 protein gets one entry after TCRdb re-called the PCR reads with MiXCR. The table includes about 630,000 distinct CDR3 sequences, around 25% detected once. Sequencing was performed on naive CD8+ T cells from blood, with Jurkat cell RNA spiked in. The subset: FACS-sorted CD8+CD4-CCR7+CD45RA+ naive T cells. The origin of the receptors is a human donor in good health. Some libraries in this study had Jurkat cell RNA spiked in.

For this clonotype: A much bigger clone sits one base away, suggesting this may be a read error. The genes are TRBV30 and TRBJ2-1; D unresolved. The CDR3 has 13 residues. CDR1 GTSNPN and CDR2 SVGIG come from the germline V gene (reference sequence). The CDR3: CAWSNGIYNEQLF. The CDR3, as DNA: TGTGCCTGGAGTAACGGAATTTACAATGAGCAGCTCTTC.

This clonotype was counted only a few times. V and J are TRBV24-1 and TRBJ2-1, with 11 nucleotides matching TRBD2. The length of the CDR3 is 16 residues. After removal of 9 bases from V and 3 bases from J, the junction contained 9 bases not matched to a gene. Germline CDR1 KGHDR, CDR2 SFDVKD. Here the CDR3 DNA reads TGTGCCACCCTTGATCTAGGACTAGCGGGCTACAATGAGCAGTTCTTC. It encodes CATLDLGLAGYNEQFF.

In its sample, this clonotype was seen many times. The V gene is TRBV28, the J gene TRBJ2-7; D possibly corresponds to TRBD1 (6 bases). CDR3 length: 14 residues. CDR1 is MDHEN, CDR2 SYDVKM, per germline. V was trimmed by 2 bases and J by 4 bases, leaving 12 bases between them. CDR3 nucleotide sequence: TGTGCCAGCAGTTTAAGGTTGAGGGGGTACGAGCAGTACTTC. It is translated as CASSLRLRGYEQYF.

This clonotype was seen ten or more times. The rearrangement links TRBV6-5 to TRBJ2-1; 8 positions match TRBD2. CDR3 length: 15 residues. V lost 8 bases and J lost 6; bases outside the gene matches: 12. The germline V gene encodes CDR1 MNHEY and CDR2 SVGAGI. The CDR3 here is CASGNLPGGGNEQFF. CDR3 in DNA: TGTGCCAGCGGGAACCTCCCGGGAGGGGGCAATGAGCAGTTCTTC.